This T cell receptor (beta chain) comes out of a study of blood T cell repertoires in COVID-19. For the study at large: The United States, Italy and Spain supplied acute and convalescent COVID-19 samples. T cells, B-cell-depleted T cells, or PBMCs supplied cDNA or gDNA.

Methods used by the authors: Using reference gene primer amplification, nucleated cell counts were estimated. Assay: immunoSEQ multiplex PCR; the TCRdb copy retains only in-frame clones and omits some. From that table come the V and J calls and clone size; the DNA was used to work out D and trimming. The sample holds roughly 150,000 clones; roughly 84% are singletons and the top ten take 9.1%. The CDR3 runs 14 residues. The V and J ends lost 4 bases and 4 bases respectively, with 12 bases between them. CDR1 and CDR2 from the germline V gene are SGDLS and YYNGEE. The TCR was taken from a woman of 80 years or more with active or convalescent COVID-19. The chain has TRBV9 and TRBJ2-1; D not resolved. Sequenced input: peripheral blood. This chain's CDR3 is CASSPLSRYNEQFF. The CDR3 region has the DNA TGTGCCAGCAGCCCCCTATCGAGGTACAATGAGCAGTTCTTC.